Described below is a single TCR beta chain sequence and its context. Its antigen is still unknown. Gene names and germline sequences here are the mouse ones. The read stops 1 residue short of the end of the CDR3; the missing end is completed from the germline J gene. The data originate from a study of tissue T cells after allogeneic stem cell transplantation (dated by TCRdb to about 2022). Concerning the study at large: Using research autopsies of patients with and without GVHD, plus mouse models of GVHD, the study profiled TCR beta repertoires across many tissues. The human part of the study was a prospective observational study with no blinding and no randomization. General findings and caveats noted by the study authors: Which tissue TCRs were alloreactive or antigen-specific was not determined in the study, and some clones might have been persisting host cells. Only a few T cell clones appeared in more than one patient, yet motif-based clustering showed tissue-specific repertoire signatures that were shared between patients. Sampling depth was acknowledged as a limitation, and the patient cohort was both small and clinically heterogeneous. In both patients and mice, only a limited portion of the TCR repertoire detected in tissues was captured by blood and spleen T cells. Within patients, how anatomically similar tissues were was a major factor shaping TCR repertoire composition, regardless of disease or transplant status.

The library relied on the immunoSEQ multiplex PCR assay. Adaptive Biotechnologies performed TCRbeta CDR3 sequencing at survey depth and reported CDR3 sequences, V/J genes, productive frequency, and template counts. Amplification of TCR beta CDR3 regions started from genomic DNA instead of RNA. The authors processed their data as follows. Jensen-Shannon divergence was used to quantify pairwise repertoire overlap between tissues, with a value of 1 indicating complete divergence and a value of 0 indicating identical repertoires. Tissues were grouped by single-linkage agglomerative hierarchical clustering of pairwise JSD values, and the clustering results were shown as dendrograms. GLIPH2 was run on all patient samples with simulation_depth 1000, kmer_min_depth 3, cdr3_length_cutoff 8, keeping groups with more than two unique CDR3s. A standardized tissue-overlap score was calculated by extrapolating Jaccard GLIPH-group overlap across patients to a standard repertoire size of 1000 clones. Linear mixed-effect models, with tissue as a fixed effect and individual as a random effect, were used to test how diversity related to clinical or experimental variables. As stored in TCRdb, this immuneACCESS dataset retains in-frame rearrangements with V and J assigned. A fraction of the clones does not appear; measured against another copy, unresolved V genes explain less than half of the discrepancy, and the remainder lacks a known reason. V, J and clone size reflect that table, while D and trimming were determined from the DNA. Within this sample are 15,000 to 20,000 clones, with roughly 72% of them counted one time only. Of the sample, roughly 0.96% is held by the ten largest clones.

The germline V and J ends show losses of 3 bases and 6 bases respectively, and no gene match explains 6 bases of the junction. CDR1 and CDR2, looked up from the germline V gene, are GFQATS and STVNSAI. The CDR3 spans 14 residues, from the cysteine through the phenylalanine. The DNA covers only part of the CDR3, 39 bases in frame from base 1. Before genomic DNA isolation with the DNeasy Blood & Tissue Kit, mouse tissues were minced using razor blades in buffered saline. The clonotype was recovered from a female BALB/c mouse in good health. The strain's MHC haplotype is H2-d. The specimen sequenced was spleen. The chain employs TRBV20 and TRBJ2-3, with TRBD1 matching 10 junction bases. CDR3 DNA, as far as it was read: TGTGGTGCTAGCCTGACAGGGGGCGCGGAAACGCTGTAT. Its translation is CGASLTGGAETLY. The entire CDR3 protein is CGASLTGGAETLYF. Beyond the CDR3, the reference TRBV20 and TRBJ2-3 genes provide the residues; the full variable domain reads: GALVYQYPRRTICKSGTSMRMECQAVGFQATSVAWYRQSPQKTFELIALSTVNSAIKYEQNFTQEKFPISHPNLSFSSMTVLNAYLEDRGLYLCGASLTGGAETLYFGSGTRLTVL.